This TCR beta chain was recorded in a study of patients and donors after allogeneic stem cell transplantation. TCRdb re-analysed the RT-PCR reads in MiXCR, keeping a single row per CDR3 protein. The table has about 88,000 distinct CDR3 sequences, about 48% seen once. The sequence was obtained from a human donor who was either an allogeneic HSCT recipient or a stem cell or donor lymphocyte infusion donor (not recorded which). It is not recorded whose cells these are; they may come from a transplant donor. Input material: blood, either unsorted or a sorted T cell fraction (not recorded which).

The CDR3 region is CASSLRLAVNTGELFF. CDR3 nucleotides: TGTGCCAGCAGTTTACGGCTAGCGGTGAACACCGGGGAGCTGTTTTTT. This chain connects TRBV27 to TRBJ2-2; 7 bases map to TRBD2. The CDR3 is 16 amino acids. V was pared by 2 bases and J by 1 base, with 4 bases of the junction left unmatched. Germline V CDR1 and CDR2: MNHEY, SMNVEV (reference sequence).